This T cell receptor beta chain was identified during a study of identifying expanded T cells in peripheral blood. Whole-study findings and limits: Across healthy donors, higher total template counts meant significantly greater roughly 2-week count variance.

As regards this clone: Its target is unknown.

Profiling relied on immunoSEQ multiplex PCR, and the TCRdb table lists in-frame clones only, not all of them. Of about 100,000 clones in the sample, roughly nine tenths are singletons; the top ten hold approximately 17%. Trimming stripped 5 bases from V and 0 bases from J, with 20 bases between. The CDR3 is 17 amino acids. The germline V gene encodes CDR1 SGHDT and CDR2 YYEEEE. Sequencing was done on a sample of blood. This sequence was found in a person between 18 and 75 years old in good health. This chain uses TRBV5-6 with TRBJ1-1; D gene ambiguous. The CDR3 region is CASRNTDAGFLNTEAFF. The CDR3 DNA reads TGTGCCAGCAGAAACACCGACGCGGGTTTCTTGAACACTGAAGCTTTCTTT.